Listed below are T cell receptor beta chains from one sample, sequenced in a study of T cell responses to AZD1222 COVID-19 vaccine. The repertoire was sequenced with immunoSEQ multiplex PCR; TCRdb's copy has only in-frame clones and lacks some. The sample records 90,000 to 150,000 clones, more than 75% being singletons. The source material was peripheral blood, sampled on day 0 of AZD1222 vaccination. Source of these receptors: an adult in good health. The CDR3 runs from the conserved cysteine through the conserved F or W. Each record gives: J gene, D gene, V gene, clone size, CDR3 protein, CDR3 DNA. The D gene is left open where the match is weak. Clone size is given for some rows only: seen once, a few or many times, or a class if the clone is expanded.

j_call: TRBJ2-4
d_call: .
v_call: TRBV30
clone_size: .
cdr3_aa: CAWRRLGLGGNIQYF
cdr3_nt: TGTGCCTGGAGGAGACTAGGCCTAGGGGGAAACATTCAGTACTTC

j_call: TRBJ2-3
d_call: TRBD1
v_call: TRBV18
clone_size: .
cdr3_aa: CASSLGQGTDTQYF
cdr3_nt: TGTGCCAGCTCACTGGGACAGGGCACAGATACGCAGTATTTT

j_call: TRBJ2-2
d_call: .
v_call: TRBV27
clone_size: .
cdr3_aa: CASSLLTGELFF
cdr3_nt: TGTGCCAGCAGTTTATTGACCGGGGAGCTGTTTTTT

j_call: TRBJ1-5
d_call: .
v_call: TRBV6-2/TRBV6-3
clone_size: .
cdr3_aa: CASSYSSEVQPQHF
cdr3_nt: TGTGCCAGCAGTTACAGTTCGGAAGTTCAGCCCCAGCATTTT

j_call: TRBJ1-2
d_call: TRBD1
v_call: TRBV25-1
clone_size: few
cdr3_aa: CASSGTGGLYGYTF
cdr3_nt: TGTGCCAGCAGTGGAACAGGGGGCCTCTATGGCTACACCTTC

j_call: TRBJ2-2
d_call: TRBD2
v_call: TRBV9
clone_size: .
cdr3_aa: CASSVAGGGAPDAGELFF
cdr3_nt: TGTGCCAGCAGCGTAGCGGGCGGGGGGGCCCCTGATGCCGGGGAGCTGTTTTTT

j_call: TRBJ1-3
d_call: .
v_call: TRBV7-8
clone_size: .
cdr3_aa: CASSGSGNTIYF
cdr3_nt: TGTGCCAGCAGCGGGTCAGGAAACACCATATATTTT

j_call: TRBJ1-1
d_call: .
v_call: TRBV6-2/TRBV6-3
clone_size: once
cdr3_aa: CASSPTGLMNTEAFF
cdr3_nt: TGTGCCAGCAGCCCGACAGGCCTGATGAACACTGAAGCTTTCTTT

j_call: TRBJ2-7
d_call: TRBD1
v_call: TRBV5-4
clone_size: .
cdr3_aa: CASSPIGRGSEQYF
cdr3_nt: TGTGCCAGCAGCCCAATAGGCAGGGGGTCCGAGCAGTACTTC

j_call: TRBJ2-5
d_call: TRBD2
v_call: TRBV7-2
clone_size: .
cdr3_aa: CASSSLAGGVKETQYF
cdr3_nt: TGTGCCAGCAGCTCACTAGCGGGGGGCGTAAAGGAGACCCAGTACTTC

j_call: TRBJ1-4
d_call: .
v_call: TRBV3-1/TRBV3-2
clone_size: .
cdr3_aa: CASSQGTRINEKLFF
cdr3_nt: TGTGCCAGCAGCCAAGGGACCCGTATTAATGAAAAACTGTTTTTT

j_call: TRBJ1-2
d_call: .
v_call: TRBV3-1/TRBV3-2
clone_size: .
cdr3_aa: CASSQGLVYGYTF
cdr3_nt: TGTGCCAGCAGCCAAGGGCTGGTCTATGGCTACACCTTC

j_call: TRBJ1-1
d_call: .
v_call: TRBV2
clone_size: .
cdr3_aa: CASSELAEAFF
cdr3_nt: TGTGCCAGCAGTGAATTGGCTGAAGCTTTCTTT

j_call: TRBJ2-2
d_call: TRBD1
v_call: TRBV24-1
clone_size: .
cdr3_aa: CATSPGTDATGELFF
cdr3_nt: TGTGCCACCAGTCCTGGGACAGACGCCACCGGGGAGCTGTTTTTT

j_call: TRBJ1-1
d_call: .
v_call: TRBV12-3/TRBV12-4
clone_size: .
cdr3_aa: CASSSPGNTEAFF
cdr3_nt: TGTGCCAGCAGTTCTCCGGGGAACACTGAAGCTTTCTTT

j_call: TRBJ1-5
d_call: .
v_call: TRBV27
clone_size: .
cdr3_aa: CASSRGTYSNQPQHF
cdr3_nt: TGTGCCAGCAGCCGGGGGACCTATAGCAATCAGCCCCAGCATTTT

j_call: TRBJ1-2
d_call: .
v_call: TRBV6-6
clone_size: .
cdr3_aa: CASMRDGYTF
cdr3_nt: TGTGCCAGCATGAGGGATGGCTACACCTTC

j_call: TRBJ2-2
d_call: .
v_call: TRBV2
clone_size: once
cdr3_aa: CASGKERSGAYTGELFF
cdr3_nt: TGTGCCAGCGGCAAAGAACGATCTGGGGCATACACCGGGGAGCTGTTTTTT

j_call: TRBJ1-6
d_call: TRBD1
v_call: TRBV7-8
clone_size: .
cdr3_aa: CASSSRGTGNSPLHF
cdr3_nt: TGTGCCAGCAGCTCTAGGGGGACAGGGAATTCACCCCTCCACTTT

j_call: TRBJ1-2
d_call: .
v_call: TRBV6-2/TRBV6-3
clone_size: .
cdr3_aa: CASSYSTSHYGYTF
cdr3_nt: TGTGCCAGCAGTTACTCGACCTCCCACTATGGCTACACCTTC

j_call: TRBJ2-7
d_call: .
v_call: TRBV6-2/TRBV6-3
clone_size: .
cdr3_aa: CASSYGVRGAFNEQYF
cdr3_nt: TGTGCCAGCAGTTACGGGGTACGGGGGGCGTTCAACGAGCAGTACTTC

j_call: TRBJ2-7
d_call: TRBD2
v_call: TRBV18
clone_size: .
cdr3_aa: CASSPPGGKVHEQYF
cdr3_nt: TGTGCCAGCTCCCCTCCGGGGGGAAAGGTCCACGAGCAGTACTTC

j_call: TRBJ1-5
d_call: .
v_call: TRBV5-5
clone_size: .
cdr3_aa: CASSLAMIPYSNQPQHF
cdr3_nt: TGTGCCAGCAGCTTGGCCATGATTCCCTATAGCAATCAGCCCCAGCATTTT

j_call: TRBJ1-5
d_call: .
v_call: TRBV19
clone_size: .
cdr3_aa: CASRGGQSNQPQHF
cdr3_nt: TGTGCCAGTAGGGGAGGACAGAGCAATCAGCCCCAGCATTTT

j_call: TRBJ1-4
d_call: .
v_call: TRBV3-1/TRBV3-2
clone_size: .
cdr3_aa: CASSQDQSVGTEKLFF
cdr3_nt: TGTGCCAGCAGCCAAGATCAGAGCGTCGGGACCGAAAAACTGTTTTTT

j_call: TRBJ1-2
d_call: .
v_call: TRBV14
clone_size: few
cdr3_aa: CASSPLQHGDYGYTF
cdr3_nt: TGTGCCAGCAGCCCACTCCAGCACGGTGACTATGGCTACACCTTC